The 13 T cell receptor beta chains below come from one sample, sequenced in a study of spatial heterogeneity in lung cancer. Using its own MiXCR run on the 5' RACE reads, TCRdb lists one record per CDR3 protein. The table has some 23,000 distinct CDR3 sequences, 5.5% to 7% seen once. Time point here: sample taken at primary tumor resection. Frozen PBMC, nontumor lung or tumor provided whole RNA, which was sequenced unsorted. The source material was PBMCs, sampled at surgery. The receptors here all came from a male donor with early-stage non-small cell lung cancer.

Many counts were recorded for this clonotype. The CDR3 nucleotides read TGCAGTGCCATCTCAGGGCGGGACACAGATACGCAGTATTTT. Its protein is CSAISGRDTDTQYF. This chain uses TRBV20-1 with TRBJ2-3; possibly TRBD2 for D (6 bases). Per germline, CDR1 DFQATT and CDR2 SNEGSKA (reference sequence). The V end was cut by 6 bases, the J end by 2 bases, with 15 bases between. The CDR3 covers 14 residues.

This clonotype has at least ten counts. The V gene is TRBV20-1, the J gene TRBJ2-1, with D possibly being TRBD1 or TRBD2 (6 bases each). Germline CDR1 reads DFQATT; CDR2 reads SNEGSKA (reference sequence). The CDR3 is 14 residues long. Trimming stripped 4 bases from V and 5 bases from J, with 15 bases between. The CDR3 nucleotides read TGCAGTGCTAAAGGGGGGCAGCGCAACAATGAGCAGTTCTTC. The encoded protein is CSAKGGQRNNEQFF.

This rearrangement joins TRBV12-3 or TRBV12-4 to TRBJ1-3, with D unresolved. The CDR3 is 13 amino acids. The V end was cut by 6 bases, the J end by 1 base, with 7 bases between. The CDR3 loop is CASRVYSGNTIYF. The CDR3 DNA follows: TGTGCCAGCAGGGTCTATTCTGGAAACACCATATATTTT.

There are many counts of this clonotype. The chain is built from TRBV18 and TRBJ2-7; 11 bases line up with TRBD2. This CDR3 contains 15 residues. After removal of 3 bases from V and 4 bases from J, the junction contained 5 bases not matched to a gene. Germline V gives CDR1 KGHSH, CDR2 LQKENI. CDR3 coding DNA: TGTGCCAGCTCACCGTTTGTAGCGGGAGGGTACGAGCAGTACTTC. As protein: CASSPFVAGGYEQYF.

The chain has TRBV7-2 and TRBJ2-5; the D gene could be TRBD1 or TRBD2 (5 bases each). CDR3 length: 15 residues. V was clipped by 3 bases and J by 5 bases, with 16 bases between them. Germline V gives CDR1 SGHTA, CDR2 FQGNSA. The CDR3 is CASSLAEGPLETQYF. The CDR3 DNA follows: TGTGCCAGCAGCTTGGCCGAGGGGCCCTTGGAGACCCAGTACTTC.

This clonotype was found many times. This chain links TRBV20-1 with TRBJ1-1; no definite D call. The CDR3 sequence is 15 residues long. The germline V and J ends were trimmed by 3 bases and 1 base, with 15 bases remaining between them. The germline V gene encodes CDR1 DFQATT and CDR2 SNEGSKA (reference sequence). CDR3 in DNA: TGCAGTGCTAGCGAGGCCTCTGCAGGGAACACTGAAGCTTTCTTT. It translates to CSASEASAGNTEAFF.

The CDR3 protein is CASSLRRGGRVDTIYF. CDR3 DNA sequence: TGTGCCAGCAGTTTACGGCGCGGGGGCCGCGTGGACACCATATATTTT. V is TRBV12-3 or TRBV12-4 and J is TRBJ1-3; D is perhaps TRBD1 (6 bases). The CDR3 has 16 amino acids. Trimming shortened V by 2 bases and J by 8 bases, and 19 bases separated the two germline ends.

By sample fraction, this clonotype is medium-sized. The chain joins TRBV28 to TRBJ1-1, with D maybe TRBD1 (6 bases). V gave up 5 bases and J gave up 1 base, with 11 bases separating them. This CDR3 region has 14 residues. CDR1 is MDHEN, CDR2 SYDVKM, per germline. The CDR3 reads CASSPGHQNTEAFF. CDR3 DNA: TGTGCCAGCAGTCCGGGACACCAGAACACTGAAGCTTTCTTT.

This clonotype has more than one count but fewer than ten. V and J are TRBV18 and TRBJ1-2; 9 nucleotides agree with TRBD1. Trimming cost V 4 bases and J 0 bases; bases outside gene matches: 6. The CDR3 consists of 16 residues. The V gene's germline CDR1 is KGHSH and CDR2 LQKENI. Here the CDR3 DNA reads TGTGCCAGCTCACACAGGACAGGGGCCGCTAACTATGGCTACACCTTC. Its protein product is CASSHRTGAANYGYTF. Looking up the rest from reference TRBV18 and TRBJ1-2 gives the full variable domain: NAGVMQNPRHLVRRRGQEARLRCSPMKGHSHVYWYRQLPEEGLKFMVYLQKENIIDESGMPKERFSAEFPKEGPSILRIQQVVRGDSAAYFCASSHRTGAANYGYTFGSGTRLTVV.

This clonotype occurred a few times. The gene calls are TRBV5-1 and TRBJ2-2; 7 positions match TRBD1. The length of the CDR3 is 15 residues. Looked up from germline, CDR1 is SGHRS and CDR2 is YFSETQ. J was trimmed by 2 bases and V by 4 bases; bases with no gene match: 5. The CDR3 DNA reads TGCGCCAGCAGCCCGGACAGGTATAACACCGGGGAGCTGTTTTTT. It encodes CASSPDRYNTGELFF.

This clonotype was recorded many times. The V call is TRBV28, the J call TRBJ2-5; 15 bases line up with TRBD2. Germline CDR1 and CDR2: MDHEN and SYDVKM. CDR3 length equals 16 residues. V lost 6 bases, J lost 4 bases, and 6 bases stayed unmatched. The CDR3 nucleotides are TGTGCCAGCAGCCCCCGGACTAGCGGGAGGGCAGAGACCCAGTACTTC. Translating it yields CASSPRTSGRAETQYF.

The chain has TRBV7-9 and TRBJ2-7, with 9 bases lining up with TRBD1. V gave up 5 bases and J gave up 5 bases; unmatched junction bases: 10. Germline CDR1 reads SEHNR; CDR2 reads FQNEAQ (reference sequence). This CDR3 is 15 amino acids long. The CDR3 region has the DNA TGTGCCAGCAGCGCTATAACAGGGGGCGCAGACGAGCAGTACTTC. Its protein is CASSAITGGADEQYF.

The chain links TRBV21-1 to TRBJ2-7; the table assigns TRBD2, which was not confirmed against the DNA. TRBV21-1 is assigned pseudogene status. The CDR3 runs to 14 residues. The CDR3 DNA reads TGTGCCAGCAGCGGCCCGAGGAGCTCCTACGAGCAGTACTTC. The encoded protein is CASSGPRSSYEQYF.